This T cell receptor (beta chain) was recovered during a study of blood T cell repertoires in COVID-19. Study as a whole: Collection of acute and convalescent COVID-19 samples took place in the United States, Italy and Spain.

The study drew participants aged about 18 to 95 years from approximately 23 US areas. Original analysis: Amplification from reference gene primers served as the basis for estimated nucleated cell counts. Sequenced by immunoSEQ multiplex PCR; TCRdb stores in-frame clones only, minus some. That table gives V, J and clone size, and the DNA gave D and trimming. The sample has some 340,000 clones, around 87% seen once. From germline, CDR1 is MDHEN and CDR2 SYDVKM. Trimming took off 3 bases at V and 8 bases at J, with 10 bases between the two ends. The CDR3 spans 12 residues. The chain uses TRBV28 and TRBJ1-1, with D possibly TRBD1 on 6 matching bases. This receptor was identified in a woman younger than 45 who had recovered from COVID-19. Sequenced input: PBMCs or T cells enriched from blood (not recorded which). Here the CDR3 DNA reads TGTGCCAGCAGTTTCCCACAGGGAGAAGCTTTCTTT. It is translated as CASSFPQGEAFF.